The entry below gives a single T cell receptor (beta chain) sequence along with its context. This sample's treatment: roughly 18 received Ad26.COV2.S at low or high dose, single or two shots; 5 received placebo; per-sample allocation not given. Samples analyzed were those drawn on day 63 after the first vaccine or placebo injection. Data came from immunoSEQ multiplex PCR; TCRdb stores just in-frame clones and leaves some out. The sample carries 300,000 to 400,000 clones, around 90% recorded once. The data originate from a study of Ad26.COV2.S vaccination and SARS-CoV-2 variants. Study as a whole: Enrollment placed the donor in the COV1001 Ad26.COV2.S trial arm.

The TCR comes from a person aged 18 to 59 who received the Ad26.COV2.S COVID-19 vaccine or a placebo. The sample in question was peripheral blood, obtained in a trial of Ad26.COV2.S vaccine versus placebo.

Here the CDR3 reads CASSEFKTVLGNEQYF. CDR3 nucleotide sequence: TGTGCCAGCAGTGAATTCAAGACAGTGCTTGGGAACGAGCAGTACTTC. J is TRBJ2-7 and V is TRBV6-1; maybe TRBD1 (5 bases). The CDR3 loop spans 16 amino acids. Trimming removed 2 bases from V and 5 bases from J, with 19 bases in between. Germline V gene sequence: CDR1 MNHNS, CDR2 SASEGT.